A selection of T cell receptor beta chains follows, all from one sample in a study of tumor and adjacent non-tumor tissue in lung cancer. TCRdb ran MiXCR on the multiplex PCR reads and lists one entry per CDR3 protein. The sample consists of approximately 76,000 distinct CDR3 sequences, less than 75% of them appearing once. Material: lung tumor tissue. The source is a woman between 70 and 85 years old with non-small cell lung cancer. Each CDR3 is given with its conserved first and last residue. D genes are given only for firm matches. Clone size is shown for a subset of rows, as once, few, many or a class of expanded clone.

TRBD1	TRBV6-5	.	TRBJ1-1	TGTGCCAGCTATTCCTTCACAAAACAGGGGCCTGAAGCTTTCTTT	CASYSFTKQGPEAFF
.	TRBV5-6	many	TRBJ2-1	TGTGCCAGCGGCCTCAATGAGCAGTTCTTC	CASGLNEQFF
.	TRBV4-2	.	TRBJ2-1	TGTGCCAGCAGCCAAGTCCCGGGGCGCTACAATGAACAGTTCTTC	CASSQVPGRYNEQFF
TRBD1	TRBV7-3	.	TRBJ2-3	TGTGCCAGCAGCCTCTGGGACTCAGGGGGCGCAAATACGCAGTATTTT	CASSLWDSGGANTQYF
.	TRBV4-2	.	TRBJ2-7	TGTGCCAGCAGTCAAGAGGTACGGGGGGCAACCTACGAGCACTACTTC	CASSQEVRGATYEHYF
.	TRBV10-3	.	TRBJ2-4	TGTGTCATCAGTGACCGATTAGGGCCTCTGGTAGCCAAAAGCATTCAGTACTTC	CVISDRLGPLVAKSIQYF
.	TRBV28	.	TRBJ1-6	TGCGCCAGCTGCGTGGGGCCTAGCTCCTATAATTCACCCCTCCACTTT	CASCVGPSSYNSPLHF
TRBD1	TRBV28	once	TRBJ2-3	TGTGCCAGCACTCTTCAGACAGGGTCAGGCACAGATACGCAGTATTTT	CASTLQTGSGTDTQYF
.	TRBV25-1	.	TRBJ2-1	TGTGCCAGCAGTGACGGTCCAGGGTCGAAGGACTACAATGAGCAGTTCTTC	CASSDGPGSKDYNEQFF
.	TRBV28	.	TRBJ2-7	TGCGCCAGCAGTCCGTGCGAGCGGAGATACGAGCAGTACTTC	CASSPCERRYEQYF
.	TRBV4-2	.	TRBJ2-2	TGTGCCAGCCAAGATTGGGCCACGAACACCGGGGAGCTGTTTTTT	CASQDWATNTGELFF
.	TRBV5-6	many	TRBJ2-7	TGTGCCAGCAGCTTGGGAGGCGGAGGGGCCTACGAGCAGTACTTC	CASSLGGGGAYEQYF
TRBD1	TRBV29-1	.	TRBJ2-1	TGCAGCGTTAAGGACAGGGGGACTTACAATGAGCTGTTCTTC	CSVKDRGTYNELFF
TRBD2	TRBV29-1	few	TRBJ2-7	TGCAGCGTGAGGGGAGGGCTCGAGCAGTACTTC	CSVRGGLEQYF
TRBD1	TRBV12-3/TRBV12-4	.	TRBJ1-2	TGTGCCAGCAGTCCGCGACAGGGGCGAGGATTTAACTATGGCTGCACCTTC	CASSPRQGRGFNYGCTF
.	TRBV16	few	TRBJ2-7	TGTGCCAGCACCCGTGGTGGGCCGCTTGAGCGGTACTTC	CASTRGGPLERYF
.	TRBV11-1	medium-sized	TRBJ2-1	TGTGCCAGCACCCCCGGGCGGTCCTACAATGAGCAGTTCTTC	CASTPGRSYNEQFF
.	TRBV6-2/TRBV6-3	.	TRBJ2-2	TGTGCTAGCACCATAACCGCGCGGCCCGGGAAGCTGTTTTTT	CASTITARPGKLFF
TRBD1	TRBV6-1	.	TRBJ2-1	TGTGCCAGCATTCCGGGACAGGGTCCTACGGAGCAGTTCTTC	CASIPGQGPTEQFF
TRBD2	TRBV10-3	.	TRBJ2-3	TGTACTATCAGAAGCGGGAGTGGGAGCACAGATACTCAGTATTTT	CTIRSGSGSTDTQYF
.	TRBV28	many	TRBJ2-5	TGTGCCAGCAGTGCCCTCGTGAGCGGCCAAAAAGAGACCCAGTACTTC	CASSALVSGQKETQYF
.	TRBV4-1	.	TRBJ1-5	TGCGCCAGCAGCCAGGAAGGACAGAGCCGTACACAGCATTTT	CASSQEGQSRTQHF
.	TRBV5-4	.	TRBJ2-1	TGTGCCAGCAGTCCGAGTTCGGGCGTAAATTTGGGCAATGAGCAGTTCTTC	CASSPSSGVNLGNEQFF
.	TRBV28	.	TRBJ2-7	TGTGCCACCAGTAAGTACATGGGGAGCTACGAGCAGTACTTC	CATSKYMGSYEQYF
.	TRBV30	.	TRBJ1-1	TGTGCATGGAGTGGCGGGTTAAAGACTGAAGCTTTCTTT	CAWSGGLKTEAFF
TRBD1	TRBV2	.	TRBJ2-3	TGTGCCAGCAGCCTACAGGGGGCGCGTGCAGATACGCAGTATTTT	CASSLQGARADTQYF
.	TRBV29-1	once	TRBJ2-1	TGCTGCGTCGAGCCCGGCTTTATCTACAATGAGCAGTTCTTC	CCVEPGFIYNEQFF
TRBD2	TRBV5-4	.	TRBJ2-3	TGTGCCAACAGCTTGAAAGCGGGAGGTTCAGATACGCAGTGTTTT	CANSLKAGGSDTQCF
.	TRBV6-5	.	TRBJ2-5	TGTGCCAGCAGCTCCCTCAGGACCCAGTACTTC	CASSSLRTQYF
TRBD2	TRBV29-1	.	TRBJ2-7	TGCAGCGTTTCTAGCGGGAGCTTTGGTGAGCAATGCTTC	CSVSSGSFGEQCF
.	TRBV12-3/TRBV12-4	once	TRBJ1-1	TGTGCCAGCACTTCCCAGCTGAGCACTGGGGCTTTCTTT	CASTSQLSTGAFF
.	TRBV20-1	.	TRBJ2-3	TGCAGTGCTAGCCAGGCGCATACGCAGTATTTT	CSASQAHTQYF
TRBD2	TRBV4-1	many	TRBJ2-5	TGCGCCAGCAGCCAATCCCCAGCGGTGCTAGCGGGATCGGAGACCCAGTACTTC	CASSQSPAVLAGSETQYF
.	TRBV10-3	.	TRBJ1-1	TGTGCCATCAGTGAGTCGAGCAGTTTGAACATTGAAGCTTTCTTT	CAISESSSLNIEAFF
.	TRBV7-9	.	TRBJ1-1	TGTCCCAGCAGCAAGGATAGGGACACTGAAGCTTTCTTT	CPSSKDRDTEAFF
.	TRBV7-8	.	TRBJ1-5	TGTGTCAGTACCGGACTAGCGGCGTCCACAGATACGCAGCATTTT	CVSTGLAASTDTQHF
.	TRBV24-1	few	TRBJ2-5	TGTGCCACCAGTAATTTGACTGGATACCGGCAAGAGACCCAGTACTTC	CATSNLTGYRQETQYF
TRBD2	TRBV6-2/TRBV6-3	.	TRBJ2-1	TGTGTCAGCAGTTACAGGGCGGGAGGGCCCTTGAATGAGCAGTTCTTC	CVSSYRAGGPLNEQFF
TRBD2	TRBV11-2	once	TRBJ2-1	TGTGCCAGCAACCTTCTCGGGACCAGCGGGAGTAGTATGTTCTTC	CASNLLGTSGSSMFF
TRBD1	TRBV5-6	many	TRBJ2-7	TGTGCCAGCAGTGTCCAGGGGGCCTACGAGCAGTACTTC	CASSVQGAYEQYF
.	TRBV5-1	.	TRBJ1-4	TGCGCCAGCAGAACAATCCCAAGGGAAGCAGAAAAACTGTTTTTT	CASRTIPREAEKLFF
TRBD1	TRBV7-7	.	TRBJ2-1	TGTGCTAGCAGCTTAACCGGACAGGGCTATGAGCAGTTCTTC	CASSLTGQGYEQFF
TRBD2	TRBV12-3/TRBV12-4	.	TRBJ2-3	TGTGTCAGCAGTTGGTTAGCGGGCCCTACAGATACGCAGTATTTT	CVSSWLAGPTDTQYF